The 30 T cell receptor beta chains listed next were all sequenced from one sample in a study of neurological immune-mediated disorders (dated by TCRdb to the late 2010s). In light of the paper, this sample's time point label describes: longitudinal time-point 3. Libraries came from 5' RACE. The run used an Illumina HiSeq 2500. TCRdb cleaned the public reads at Q25 with fastp, built clones with MiXCR and kept in-frame beta chains. Here each entry gathers all rows of one CDR3 protein and keeps the most common genes and DNA. The table for this sample lists 43,000 or so distinct CDR3 sequences; about 13% of them were counted only once. 10% to 12% of the sample lies in the top ten. The material sequenced was PBMCs. Receptors originate from a young man in good health.

This clonotype showed up many times. This chain links TRBV10-3 with TRBJ2-3; D is unresolved. This CDR3 spans 16 amino acids. V was shortened by 7 bases and J by 1 base, with 18 bases between the two germline ends. Per the germline V gene, CDR1 is ENHRY and CDR2 is SYGVKD. The CDR3 DNA sequence: TGTGCCATCAAAACCGGTACCGCCACCGGCACAGATACGCAGTATTTT. This encodes CAIKTGTATGTDTQYF.

This clonotype has ten or more counts. This chain connects TRBV20-1 to TRBJ2-7; D is possibly TRBD2 (6 bases). The CDR3 extends over 15 amino acids. V was pared by 1 base and J by 0 bases, with 13 bases between. Germline V gene lookup returns CDR1 DFQATT and CDR2 SNEGSKA (reference sequence). The CDR3 spells CSARVRDGSSYEQYF. The DNA for the CDR3 is TGCAGTGCTAGAGTTAGGGACGGGAGCTCCTACGAGCAGTACTTC.

This clonotype was counted many times. This chain's CDR3 is CSASGLAGGTGELFF. CDR3 bases: TGCAGTGCAAGCGGACTAGCGGGTGGAACCGGGGAGCTGTTTTTT. This sequence joins TRBV20-1 and TRBJ2-2; the match to TRBD2 covers 11 bases. The germline gives CDR1 DFQATT, CDR2 SNEGSKA (reference sequence). The CDR3 is 15 amino acids. J lost 5 bases, V lost 6 bases, and 8 bases had no gene match.

The table lists this clonotype with many counts. The rearrangement joins TRBV28 to TRBJ1-5; 7 nucleotides agree with TRBD1. Germline lookup yields CDR1 MDHEN and CDR2 SYDVKM. The CDR3 is made up of 15 amino acids. The V gene end was trimmed by 5 bases and the J gene end by 3 bases; junction bases not matched to a gene: 7. CDR3 DNA: TGTGCCAGCAGTCTCGACAGGGCATACAATCAGCCCCAGCATTTT. Its protein is CASSLDRAYNQPQHF. The whole variable domain, filled in from reference TRBV28 and TRBJ1-5, reads DVKVTQSSRYLVKRTGEKVFLECVQDMDHENMFWYRQDPGLGLRLIYFSYDVKMKEKGDIPEGYSVSREKKERFSLILESASTNQTSMYLCASSLDRAYNQPQHFGDGTRLSIL.

This clonotype was seen many times. V gene TRBV6-2 or TRBV6-3 combines with J gene TRBJ2-7; the D gene is possibly TRBD2 (5 bases). The CDR3 covers 16 residues. V lost 10 bases and J lost 5, with 27 bases in between. Per the germline V gene, CDR1 is MNHEY and CDR2 is SVGEGT. CDR3 sequence: CATATSGGPSDDEQYF. The CDR3, as DNA: TGTGCCACCGCGACTTCCGGAGGCCCCTCAGACGACGAGCAGTACTTC.

This clonotype has at least ten counts. The rearrangement uses TRBV10-3 and TRBJ2-3; D is possibly TRBD1 or TRBD2 (5 bases each). Germline V gene data show CDR1 as ENHRY and CDR2 as SYGVKD. Deletions cut 2 bases from V and 2 bases from J, with 8 bases between. The CDR3 is 14 amino acids. CDR3 sequence: CAISEGGATDTQYF. DNA for the CDR3: TGTGCCATCAGTGAGGGGGGTGCCACAGATACGCAGTATTTT.

The table lists this clonotype with a few counts. V and J are TRBV29-1 and TRBJ2-7; D perhaps matches TRBD2 (6 bases). V shed 4 bases and J shed 4 bases, with 23 bases lying between them. Germline CDR1 is SQVTM and CDR2 is ANQGSEA. This CDR3 region has 16 residues. CDR3 sequence (DNA): TGCAGCGTTGTTATTGCCCGTAGAGGAGGGGATTACGAGCAGTACTTC. Its translation is CSVVIARRGGDYEQYF.

This clonotype occurred many times. DNA for the CDR3: TGTGCCTGGACTCGCACCCCGGGGTATAGCTCCTACGAGCAGTACTTC. It specifies CAWTRTPGYSSYEQYF. The chain is built from TRBV30 and TRBJ2-7; weak D call: TRBD2 (5 bases). In germline, CDR1 is GTSNPN, CDR2 SVGIG (reference sequence). The CDR3 runs 16 residues. Trimming pared 4 bases from V and 0 bases from J, leaving 19 bases between. Full variable domain (missing parts from reference TRBV30 and TRBJ2-7): SQTIHQWPATLVQPVGSPLSLECTVEGTSNPNLYWYRQAAGRGLQLLFYSVGIGQISSEVPQNLSASRPQDRQFILSSKKLLLSDSGFYLCAWTRTPGYSSYEQYFGPGTRLTVT.

This clonotype has a count of ten or more. The gene calls are TRBV19 and TRBJ2-1; 12 bases align to TRBD2. Unmatched junction bases numbered 7, after V lost 5 bases and J lost 2 bases. The CDR3 contains 17 residues. Germline assignment: CDR1 LNHDA and CDR2 SQIVND (reference sequence). Written as DNA, the CDR3 is TGTGCCAGTAGTTTTCCGACTAGCGGGAGAACCTACAATGAGCAGTTCTTC. Protein: CASSFPTSGRTYNEQFF.

This clonotype was seen many times. V gene TRBV20-1 combines with J gene TRBJ1-1, with D uncertain. Germline V gives CDR1 DFQATT, CDR2 SNEGSKA (reference sequence). The CDR3 runs to 10 residues. The V gene lost 4 bases and the J gene lost 5 bases, with 5 bases spanning the gap. The CDR3 DNA reads as TGCAGTGCTATGGTTACTGAAGCTTTCTTT. It yields the protein CSAMVTEAFF.

This clonotype was counted ten times or more. The chain has TRBV10-3 and TRBJ2-7; 9 bases map to TRBD2. There are 16 residues in the CDR3. Germline values: CDR1 ENHRY, CDR2 SYGVKD. After removal of 0 bases from V and 7 bases from J, the junction contained 10 bases not matched to a gene. The CDR3 sequence: CAISESSGRGLYEQYF. The CDR3 nucleotides read TGTGCCATCAGTGAGTCTAGCGGGAGAGGCCTGTATGAGCAGTACTTC.

In this sample, this clonotype turned up many times. V is TRBV7-9 and J is TRBJ2-7, with D uncertain. Germline values: CDR1 SEHNR, CDR2 FQNEAQ (reference sequence). Deletions cut 6 bases from V and 1 base from J, with 4 bases between. The CDR3 totals 11 residues. CDR3 sequence: CASSPSYEQYF. CDR3 nucleotides: TGTGCCAGCAGTCCGTCCTACGAGCAGTACTTC.

In its sample, this clonotype was seen many times. J is TRBJ2-7 and V is TRBV12-3 or TRBV12-4; D possibly corresponds to TRBD1 (6 bases). The CDR3 is 15 residues long. Between the trimmed V and J ends, which lost 6 bases and 0 bases, there was a span of 15 bases. CDR3 region: CASRATGPSSYEQYF. CDR3 coding DNA: TGTGCCAGCAGAGCGACAGGTCCGAGCTCCTACGAGCAGTACTTC.

Concerning this clonotype itself: A much larger clone sits a single nucleotide away, making a read error possible. This sequence joins TRBV7-2 and TRBJ2-5; D ambiguous. V was clipped by 5 bases and J by 3 bases, with 16 bases between them. CDR1 is SGHTA and CDR2 is FQGNSA in the germline V gene. This CDR3 has 15 amino acids. CDR3 region: CASSLYAAGEETQYF. CDR3 bases: TGTGCCAGCAGCCTCTACGCAGCTGGGGAAGAGACCCAGTACTTC.

With regard to this clonotype: This sequence may be a read error, since a much larger clone differs from it by one base. The chain has TRBV28 and TRBJ1-2, with D maybe TRBD1 (5 bases). CDR1 is MDHEN, CDR2 SYDVKM, per germline. The CDR3 contains 12 residues. Trimming removed 2 bases from V and 7 bases from J, with 8 bases in between. In DNA, the CDR3 is TGTGCCAGCAGTTTAATTGGGGCTGGCTACACCTTC. Translation gives CASSLIGAGYTF.

This clonotype was recorded many times. The rearrangement links TRBV20-1 to TRBJ2-3; D ambiguous. The V gene's germline CDR1 is DFQATT and CDR2 SNEGSKA (reference sequence). CDR3 length equals 13 residues. Trimming cost V 5 bases and J 2 bases, with 11 bases left between them. CDR3 DNA: TGCAGTGCTGGAGCACGCGACACAGATACGCAGTATTTT. This gives the protein CSAGARDTDTQYF.

The table lists this clonotype with many counts. The J gene is TRBJ2-1, the V gene TRBV10-3; 9 nucleotides agree with TRBD1. The CDR3 runs 15 residues. The V and J ends lost 6 bases and 5 bases, in that order; junction bases with no gene match: 8. Germline V gene data show CDR1 as ENHRY and CDR2 as SYGVKD. CDR3 loop: CAIREPGQGHNEQFF. The CDR3 coding sequence is TGTGCCATCAGGGAACCGGGACAGGGTCACAATGAGCAGTTCTTC.

This clonotype came up once. The junction and the germline gene differ at one end; a read error may be behind it. The chain has TRBV12-3 or TRBV12-4 and TRBJ2-6; D remains unclear. The CDR3 totals 14 residues. Here the CDR3 DNA reads TGTACCAGCAGCACCGGGTCTGGGACCAACGTCCTGACTTTC. Amino acid sequence: CTSSTGSGTNVLTF.

This clonotype was found many times. The chain is built from TRBV28 and TRBJ2-3; D call uncertain. The CDR3 sequence is 14 residues long. Between the trimmed V and J ends, which lost 6 bases and 4 bases, there was a span of 14 bases. Germline V gives CDR1 MDHEN, CDR2 SYDVKM. The CDR3 region has the DNA TGTGCCAGCAGCCAAGTGACGCTTTCAGATACGCAGTATTTT. This sequence encodes CASSQVTLSDTQYF. Combining the CDR3 with reference TRBV28 and TRBJ2-3 gives the whole variable domain DVKVTQSSRYLVKRTGEKVFLECVQDMDHENMFWYRQDPGLGLRLIYFSYDVKMKEKGDIPEGYSVSREKKERFSLILESASTNQTSMYLCASSQVTLSDTQYFGPGTRLTVL.

This clonotype was observed at least ten times. The rearrangement uses TRBV20-1 and TRBJ2-2, with a tentative D call TRBD1 (5 bases). Trimming cost V 3 bases and J 0 bases, with 11 bases left between them. The CDR3 contains 15 residues. CDR1 is DFQATT, CDR2 SNEGSKA, per germline (reference sequence). The CDR3 reads CSASRQGSNTGELFF. The CDR3, as DNA: TGCAGTGCTAGCCGCCAGGGTTCGAACACCGGGGAGCTGTTTTTT.

This clonotype was detected ten times or more. The V gene is TRBV6-1, the J gene TRBJ1-2, with 8 bases fitting TRBD1. Trimming at V came to 4 bases and at J to 1 base, leaving 8 bases not matched to a gene. Germline assignment: CDR1 MNHNS and CDR2 SASEGT. The CDR3 is made up of 16 amino acids. CDR3 sequence (DNA): TGTGCCAGCAGTGGAACAGGGGGGGCGGTTAACTATGGCTACACCTTC. Translation gives CASSGTGGAVNYGYTF.

A note on this clonotype: This clone may be a read error of a much larger clone one base away. The chain combines TRBV20-1 with TRBJ1-6; TRBD1 is a possible D gene (5 bases). The germline V gene encodes CDR1 DFQATT and CDR2 SNEGSKA (reference sequence). The CDR3 sequence is 15 residues long. DNA for the CDR3: TGCATTGCTAGGGAGGGGACGCACGATAATTCACCCCTCCACTTT. Translation gives CIAREGTHDNSPLHF.

This clonotype was recorded many times. The chain carries TRBV10-3 and TRBJ2-7; TRBD2 agrees at 9 bases. This CDR3 region has 16 residues. Per the germline V gene, CDR1 is ENHRY and CDR2 is SYGVKD. The CDR3 region has the DNA TGTGCGGCGGGGGTTGCGGGAGGGACTACCTCCTACGAGCAGTACTTC. This sequence encodes CAAGVAGGTTSYEQYF.

This clonotype is labeled as medium-sized (0.01 to 0.1%). This sequence joins TRBV20-1 and TRBJ2-1; D might be TRBD1 (6 bases). CDR1 and CDR2 from the germline V gene are DFQATT and SNEGSKA (reference sequence). The CDR3 consists of 14 residues. Between the trimmed V and J ends, which lost 6 bases and 8 bases, there was a span of 20 bases. The CDR3 is CSATLTGSRDEQFF. In nucleotides, the CDR3 is TGCAGTGCCACCCTTACAGGGAGCCGGGATGAGCAGTTCTTC.

As concerns this clonotype: A much bigger clone sits one base away, suggesting this may be a read error. This CDR3 is missing its conserved last phenylalanine or tryptophan, likely due to a read error. This chain uses TRBV7-2 with TRBJ2-3, with D perhaps being TRBD1 or TRBD2 (5 bases each). Germline loops: CDR1 SGHTA, CDR2 FQGNSA. This CDR3 has 17 amino acids. Between the trimmed V and J ends, which lost 2 bases and 2 bases, there was a span of 17 bases. CDR3 sequence reads: CASSLKGVAGLTDTQYS. The CDR3 DNA reads as TGTGCCAGCAGCTTAAAAGGGGTGGCGGGTCTCACAGATACGCAGTATTCT.

This clonotype has a count of ten or more. The chain has TRBV18 and TRBJ2-6, with 10 bases fitting TRBD1. The V gene end was trimmed by 3 bases and the J gene end by 1 base; junction bases not matched to a gene: 9. Germline V gene data show CDR1 as KGHSH and CDR2 as LQKENI. CDR3 length: 19 amino acids. CDR3 sequence reads: CASSPGSPGQGSGANVLTF. In DNA form, the CDR3 reads TGTGCCAGCTCACCGGGATCACCGGGACAGGGGTCTGGGGCCAACGTCCTGACTTTC.

This clonotype has ten or more counts. The rearrangement joins TRBV20-1 to TRBJ1-1; no firm D call. V was cut by 0 bases and J by 1 base, with 6 bases left in between. The length of the CDR3 is 13 residues. Germline V lookup: CDR1 DFQATT, CDR2 SNEGSKA (reference sequence). CDR3 in amino acids: CSARDRQNTEAFF. The CDR3 region has the DNA TGCAGTGCTAGAGATAGGCAGAACACTGAAGCTTTCTTT.

This clonotype was observed at least ten times. The chain combines TRBV10-3 with TRBJ2-2, with D tentatively TRBD2 (6 bases). V gave up 6 bases and J gave up 3 bases, with 11 bases separating them. The CDR3 totals 14 residues. Germline V lookup: CDR1 ENHRY, CDR2 SYGVKD. The CDR3 here is CAIRRDTDTGELFF. The CDR3 DNA sequence: TGTGCCATCAGGCGGGATACAGACACCGGGGAGCTGTTTTTT.

The sample holds many counts of this clonotype. The chain recombines TRBV12-3 or TRBV12-4 with TRBJ1-1; 11 bases are a match to TRBD1. J gave up 1 base and V 9 bases, and 7 bases lay outside the gene matches. This CDR3 region has 15 residues. CDR3 nucleotide sequence: TGTGCCAGTCGTCGGGGGACAGGGGGGAACACTGAAGCTTTCTTT. Residues: CASRRGTGGNTEAFF.

This clonotype was counted many times. This chain links TRBV29-1 with TRBJ2-3; D remains ambiguous. CDR3 length equals 15 residues. V was shortened by 0 bases and J by 0 bases, with 10 bases between the two germline ends. The germline V gene encodes CDR1 SQVTM and CDR2 ANQGSEA. CDR3 DNA: TGCAGCGTTGAAGATTCGTACGGAAGCACAGATACGCAGTATTTT. Its translation is CSVEDSYGSTDTQYF.